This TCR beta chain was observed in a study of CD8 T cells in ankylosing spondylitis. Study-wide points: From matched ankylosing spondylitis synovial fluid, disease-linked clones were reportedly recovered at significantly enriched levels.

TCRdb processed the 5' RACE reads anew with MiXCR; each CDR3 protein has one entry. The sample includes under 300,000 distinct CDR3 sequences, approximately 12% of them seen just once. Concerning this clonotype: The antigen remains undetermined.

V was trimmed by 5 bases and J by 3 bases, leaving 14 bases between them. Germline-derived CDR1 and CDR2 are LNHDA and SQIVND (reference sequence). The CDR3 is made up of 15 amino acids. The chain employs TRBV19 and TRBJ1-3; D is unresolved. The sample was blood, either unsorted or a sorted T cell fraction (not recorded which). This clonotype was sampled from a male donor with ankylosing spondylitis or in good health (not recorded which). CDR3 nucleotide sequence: TGTGCCAGTAGTGTCGAGCGGGGTCGTGGAAACACCATATATTTT. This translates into CASSVERGRGNTIYF.